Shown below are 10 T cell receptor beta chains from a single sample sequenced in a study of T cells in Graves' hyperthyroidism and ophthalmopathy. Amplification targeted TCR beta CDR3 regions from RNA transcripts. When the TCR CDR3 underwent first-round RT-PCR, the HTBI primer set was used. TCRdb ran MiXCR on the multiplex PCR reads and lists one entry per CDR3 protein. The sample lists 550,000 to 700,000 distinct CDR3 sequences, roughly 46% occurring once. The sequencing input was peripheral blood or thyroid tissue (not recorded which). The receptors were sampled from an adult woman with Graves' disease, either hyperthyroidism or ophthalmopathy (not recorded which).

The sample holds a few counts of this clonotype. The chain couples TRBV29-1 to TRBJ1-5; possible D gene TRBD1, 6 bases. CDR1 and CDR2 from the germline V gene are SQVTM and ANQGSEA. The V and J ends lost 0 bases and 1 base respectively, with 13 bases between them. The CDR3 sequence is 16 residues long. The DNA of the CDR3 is TGCAGCGTTGAAGATAGGTACAGGGCCAGCAATCAGCCCCAGCATTTT. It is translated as CSVEDRYRASNQPQHF. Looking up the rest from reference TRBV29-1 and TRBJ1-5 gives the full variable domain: SAVISQKPSRDICQRGTSLTIQCQVDSQVTMMFWYRQQPGQSLTLIATANQGSEATYESGFVIDKFPISRPNLTFSTLTVSNMSPEDSSIYLCSVEDRYRASNQPQHFGDGTRLSIL.

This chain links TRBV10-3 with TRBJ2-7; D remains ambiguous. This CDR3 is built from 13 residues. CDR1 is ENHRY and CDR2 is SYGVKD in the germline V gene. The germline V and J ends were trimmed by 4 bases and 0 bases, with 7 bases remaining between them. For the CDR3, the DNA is TGTGCCATCAGTGCGCAGGACTCCTACGAGCAGTACTTC. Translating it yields CAISAQDSYEQYF.

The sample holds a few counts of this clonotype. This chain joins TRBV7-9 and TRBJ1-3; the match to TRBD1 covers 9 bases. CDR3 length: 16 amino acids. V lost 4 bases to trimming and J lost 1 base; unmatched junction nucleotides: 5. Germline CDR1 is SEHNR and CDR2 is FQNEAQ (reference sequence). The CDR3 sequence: CASSSGQGRSGNTIYF. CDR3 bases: TGTGCCAGCAGCTCGGGACAGGGACGGTCTGGAAACACCATATATTTT.

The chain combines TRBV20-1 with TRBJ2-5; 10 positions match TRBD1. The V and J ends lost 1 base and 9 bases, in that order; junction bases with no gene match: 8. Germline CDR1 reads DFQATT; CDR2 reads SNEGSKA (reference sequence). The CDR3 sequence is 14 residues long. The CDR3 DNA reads TGCAGTGCTAGAGGGGACAGGGGAAATCAGCCCCAGTACTTC. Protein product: CSARGDRGNQPQYF.

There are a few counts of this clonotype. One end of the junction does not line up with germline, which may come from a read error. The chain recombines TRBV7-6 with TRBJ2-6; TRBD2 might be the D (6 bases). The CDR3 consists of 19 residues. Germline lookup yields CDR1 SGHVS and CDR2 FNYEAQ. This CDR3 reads CASSFPGGEVTEGANVLTF. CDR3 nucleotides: TGCGCCAGCAGCTTCCCTGGAGGGGAGGTGACGGAAGGGGCCAACGTCCTGACTTTC.

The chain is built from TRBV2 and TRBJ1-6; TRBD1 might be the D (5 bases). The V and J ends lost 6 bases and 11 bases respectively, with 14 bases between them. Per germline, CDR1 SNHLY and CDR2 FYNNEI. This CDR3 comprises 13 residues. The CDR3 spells CASSLGTRTPLHF. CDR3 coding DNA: TGTGCCAGCAGCTTGGGGACCCGCACACCCCTCCACTTT.

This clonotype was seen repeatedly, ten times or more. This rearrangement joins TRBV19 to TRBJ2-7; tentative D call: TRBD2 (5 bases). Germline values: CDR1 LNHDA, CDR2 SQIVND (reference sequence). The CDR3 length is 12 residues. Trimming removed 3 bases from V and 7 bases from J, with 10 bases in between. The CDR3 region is CASSIQPGEQYF. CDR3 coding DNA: TGTGCCAGTAGTATTCAGCCGGGGGAGCAGTACTTC.

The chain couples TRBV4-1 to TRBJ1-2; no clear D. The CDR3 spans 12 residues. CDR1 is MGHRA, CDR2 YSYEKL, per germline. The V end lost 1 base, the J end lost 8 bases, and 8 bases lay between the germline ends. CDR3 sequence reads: CASSQGNGGYTF. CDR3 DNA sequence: TGCGCCAGCAGCCAAGGTAACGGCGGCTACACCTTC.

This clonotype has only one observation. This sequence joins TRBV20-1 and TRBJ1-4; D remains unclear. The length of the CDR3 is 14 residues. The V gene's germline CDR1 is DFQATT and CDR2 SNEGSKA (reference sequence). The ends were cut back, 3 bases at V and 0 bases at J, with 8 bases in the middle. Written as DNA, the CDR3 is TGCAGTGCTAGTTTCCAGGCAACTAATGAAAAACTGTTTTTT. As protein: CSASFQATNEKLFF.

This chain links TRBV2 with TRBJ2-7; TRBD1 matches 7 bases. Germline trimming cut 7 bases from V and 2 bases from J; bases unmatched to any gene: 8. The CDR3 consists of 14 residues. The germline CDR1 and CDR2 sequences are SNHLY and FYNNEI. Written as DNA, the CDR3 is TGTGCCAGCACGGCCGGGACAGCTACCTACGAGCAGTACTTC. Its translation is CASTAGTATYEQYF.